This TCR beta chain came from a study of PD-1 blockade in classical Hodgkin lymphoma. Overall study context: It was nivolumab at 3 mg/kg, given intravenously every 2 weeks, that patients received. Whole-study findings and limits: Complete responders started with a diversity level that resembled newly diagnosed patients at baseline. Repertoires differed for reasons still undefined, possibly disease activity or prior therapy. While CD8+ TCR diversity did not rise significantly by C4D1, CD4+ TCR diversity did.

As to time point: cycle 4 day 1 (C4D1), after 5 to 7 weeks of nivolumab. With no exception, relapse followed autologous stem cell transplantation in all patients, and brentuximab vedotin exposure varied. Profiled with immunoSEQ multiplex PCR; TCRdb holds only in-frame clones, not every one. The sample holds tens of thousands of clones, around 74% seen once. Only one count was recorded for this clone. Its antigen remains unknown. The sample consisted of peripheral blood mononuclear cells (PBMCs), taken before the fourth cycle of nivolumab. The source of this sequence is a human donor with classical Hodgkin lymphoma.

The CDR3: CASSGTAYEQYF. The CDR3 DNA is TGTGCCAGCAGCGGGACAGCCTACGAGCAGTACTTC. The V and J genes are TRBV6-5 and TRBJ2-7, with 7 bases lining up with TRBD1. Germline CDR1 MNHEY, CDR2 SVGAGI. The CDR3 runs to 12 residues. The V and J ends lost 6 bases and 2 bases, in that order; junction bases with no gene match: 1.